Listed below are T cell receptor beta chains from one sample, sequenced in a study of CD8+ T cells in alopecia areata. Measured with immunoSEQ multiplex PCR; TCRdb has only the in-frame clones, and not every one. This repertoire shows about 150,000 clones, nearly 55% found once; its top ten account for about 15%. The sample in question was CD8+ T cells sorted from blood, obtained at week 4, from a patient treated with tofacitinib. Receptor source: a human donor with alopecia areata. CDR3s include the opening cysteine and the closing phenylalanine or tryptophan. Each record gives: V gene, D gene, J gene, clone size, CDR3 DNA, CDR3 protein. A D gene is named only where the DNA matches it firmly. Size is stated for part of the rows, as once, few or many counts, or as a class when the clone is expanded.

>TRBV6-6|TRBD1|TRBJ1-1|-
TGTGCCAGCAGTCTACAGGGGAATAGGAACACTGAAGCTTTCTTT
CASSLQGNRNTEAFF
>TRBV27|-|TRBJ1-5|-
TGTGCCAGCAGAGAGTTGGGCAATCAGCCCCAGCATTTT
CASRELGNQPQHF
>TRBV9|TRBD1|TRBJ1-1|-
TGTGCCAGCAGCGTACAACAGGGGGAAGCTTTCTTT
CASSVQQGEAFF
>TRBV5-6|-|TRBJ2-5|-
TGTGCCAGCAGCTTGGGAGACGCAGGGGAGACCCAGTACTTC
CASSLGDAGETQYF
>TRBV27|TRBD1|TRBJ2-7|-
TGTGCCAGCAGTTTTGGGGACAGAGCCTACGAGCAGTACTTC
CASSFGDRAYEQYF
>TRBV10-3|TRBD1|TRBJ2-7|few
TGTGCCATCAGTGAAGGACAGGCCTACGAGCAGTACTTC
CAISEGQAYEQYF
>TRBV27|TRBD1|TRBJ2-1|-
TGTGCCAGCAGTTTGTTACAGGGGGCCAACAATGAGCAGTTCTTC
CASSLLQGANNEQFF
>TRBV4-3|-|TRBJ2-5|-
TGCGCCAGCAGCCAAGCCGGGGAGACCCAGTACTTC
CASSQAGETQYF
>TRBV11-2|-|TRBJ2-4|once
TGTGCCAGCAGCCCTCTCAGGGGCGAGCCCAAAAACATTCAGTACTTC
CASSPLRGEPKNIQYF
>TRBV7-9|-|TRBJ2-3|-
TGTGCCAGCTGCCCGCCCACCTTCACAGATACGCAGTATTTT
CASCPPTFTDTQYF
>TRBV27|-|TRBJ2-6|-
TGTGCCAGCACCCCCTCTGGGGCCAACGTCCTGACTTTC
CASTPSGANVLTF
>TRBV10-3|TRBD1|TRBJ2-1|few
TGTGCCATCAGTGAAGGGACAGAACCCTACAATGAGCAGTTCTTC
CAISEGTEPYNEQFF
>TRBV5-1|-|TRBJ1-2|-
TGCGCCAGCAGCCCCACAAGAGGAGCTAACTATGGCTACACCTTC
CASSPTRGANYGYTF
>TRBV5-1|-|TRBJ1-4|few
TGCGCCAGCAGCTTGGAAGGGAACCGTGGTGAAAAACTGTTTTTT
CASSLEGNRGEKLFF
>TRBV9|-|TRBJ2-6|-
TGTGCCAGCAGCGTAAGTTCTGGGGCCAACGTCCTGACTTTC
CASSVSSGANVLTF
>TRBV4-2|TRBD1|TRBJ2-7|few
TGTGCCAGCAGCCAGTGGGACAGGAGCTCCTACGAGCAGTACTTC
CASSQWDRSSYEQYF
>TRBV4-1|-|TRBJ1-2|-
TGCGCCAGCAGCCAAGATCGTGAGGAGGGATACACCTTC
CASSQDREEGYTF
>TRBV7-8|-|TRBJ2-4|-
TGTGCCAGCAGCTTATTGGCGAGGGAGGCCAAAAACATTCAGTACTTC
CASSLLAREAKNIQYF
>TRBV7-8|-|TRBJ2-3|-
TGTGCCAGCAGCTACCGCACAGATACGCAGTATTTT
CASSYRTDTQYF
>TRBV2|-|TRBJ2-2|-
TGTGCCAGCACCCACACCGGGGAGCTGTTTTTT
CASTHTGELFF
>TRBV7-9|-|TRBJ1-6|once
TGTGCCAGCAGCTTCGTGGTAGGGAGGAATTCACCCCTCCACTTT
CASSFVVGRNSPLHF
>TRBV6-5|-|TRBJ1-2|-
TGTGCCAGCAGTACAACGGAGGGGAGCTATGGCTACACCTTC
CASSTTEGSYGYTF
>TRBV6-1|-|TRBJ2-3|many
TGTGCCAGCAACCTGGGAGACAGGCACACAGATACGCAGTATTTT
CASNLGDRHTDTQYF
>TRBV2|-|TRBJ1-5|-
TGTGCCAGCAGTGGAGGGGGGCTTAGTCAGCCCCAGCATTTT
CASSGGGLSQPQHF
>TRBV2|TRBD1|TRBJ2-5|-
TGTGCCAGCAGTGATGGGACAGTACCGGCAGAGACCCAGTACTTC
CASSDGTVPAETQYF
>TRBV29-1|TRBD1|TRBJ2-2|-
TGCAGCGTCACGGACAGGGTGCGAAGGGGGGAGCTGTTTTTT
CSVTDRVRRGELFF
>TRBV30|-|TRBJ2-5|few
TGTGCCTGGAGTGTATATCGGGATTCGGAGACCCAGTACTTC
CAWSVYRDSETQYF
>TRBV7-6|TRBD1|TRBJ2-3|-
TGTGCCAGCAGCTGGTCAGGGGGCGAGGGCACAGATACGCAGTATTTT
CASSWSGGEGTDTQYF
>TRBV9|TRBD1|TRBJ2-7|-
TGTGCCAGCAGCAGGACAGCCGGGACAGGCTACGAGCAGTACTTC
CASSRTAGTGYEQYF
>TRBV29-1|-|TRBJ2-1|few
TGCAGCGTGAGGGGCGGCCTTTACAATGAGCAGTTCTTC
CSVRGGLYNEQFF
>TRBV11-2|-|TRBJ2-4|-
TGTGCCAGCAGCTTAGGAAAAAACATTCAGTACTTC
CASSLGKNIQYF
>TRBV5-1|-|TRBJ2-7|-
TGCGCCAGCAGCCAGACAGGATTATCCTACGAGCAGTACTTC
CASSQTGLSYEQYF
>TRBV27|TRBD2|TRBJ2-1|-
TGTGCCAGCAGTGATGGCGGGGGTAATGAGCAGTTCTTC
CASSDGGGNEQFF
>TRBV6-5|-|TRBJ1-2|-
TGTGCCAGCAGTTACTCGGAAGGGACGGGCGGCTACACCTTC
CASSYSEGTGGYTF
>TRBV27|-|TRBJ1-2|-
TGTGCCAGCAGTTTATCGAGGGGAGCGTCTGGGGGCTACACCTTC
CASSLSRGASGGYTF
>TRBV7-9|-|TRBJ2-3|-
TGTGCCAGCAGCTTAGACTCCTATACGCAGTATTTT
CASSLDSYTQYF
>TRBV7-8|-|TRBJ2-7|few
TGTGCCAGCAGCCCGGATAGGCTAGGGTCCTACGAGCAGTACTTC
CASSPDRLGSYEQYF
>TRBV6-5|TRBD1|TRBJ1-5|-
TGTGCCAGCAGACTAAGACAGGGAGGGCAGCCCCAGCATTTT
CASRLRQGGQPQHF
>TRBV30|-|TRBJ1-2|-
TGTGCCTGGAGTGAAGGGGCAGGTCCCAGTGGGGGCTACACCTTC
CAWSEGAGPSGGYTF
>TRBV11-2|-|TRBJ2-7|once
TGTGCCAGCAGCTCGACCTACGAGCAGTACTTC
CASSSTYEQYF
>TRBV6-5|-|TRBJ2-5|few
TGTGCCAGCAGTTACGTAGGACAGCAAGAGACCCAGTACTTC
CASSYVGQQETQYF
>TRBV10-3|TRBD2|TRBJ2-1|many
TGTGCCATCAGTGAGACCAAAGGGCTAGCGGGGGGCAATGAGCAGTTCTTC
CAISETKGLAGGNEQFF
>TRBV15|-|TRBJ1-5|-
TGTGCCACCAGCAGAGATCCGGACAGCAATCAGCCCCAGCATTTT
CATSRDPDSNQPQHF
>TRBV27|-|TRBJ2-1|-
TGTGCCAGCAGTTCAGGCCCCCATGAGCAGTTCTTC
CASSSGPHEQFF
>TRBV10-3|-|TRBJ2-1|-
TGTGCCATCAGTGAGTCAAGCGGGTCCCCGTACAATGAGCAGTTCTTC
CAISESSGSPYNEQFF
>TRBV7-8|-|TRBJ2-3|-
TGTGCCAGCAGCTTAGCGAGAAGTACCACAGATACGCAGTATTTT
CASSLARSTTDTQYF
>TRBV7-6|-|TRBJ2-3|-
TGTGCCAGCACCCCGGAGCCGGGGGCGGGCACAGATACGCAGTATTTT
CASTPEPGAGTDTQYF
>TRBV5-1|-|TRBJ2-7|many
TGCGCCAGCTCCCCAGGGGCTCCCATATCCTACGAGCAGTACTTC
CASSPGAPISYEQYF
>TRBV5-1|TRBD1|TRBJ2-6|-
TGCGCCAGCAGCTTGACAGGACAGGGAGGCTCTGGGGCCAACGTCCTGACTTTC
CASSLTGQGGSGANVLTF
>TRBV2|-|TRBJ1-1|-
TGTGCCAACAGACTCGGGGACACTGAAGCTTTCTTT
CANRLGDTEAFF
>TRBV7-8|-|TRBJ2-7|-
TGTGCCAGCAGCTTATCATCCTCCTCCTACGAGCAGTACTTC
CASSLSSSSYEQYF
>TRBV29-1|-|TRBJ2-1|-
TGCAGCGTTTCGGGCTACAATGAGCAGTTCTTC
CSVSGYNEQFF
>TRBV27|TRBD1|TRBJ1-4|few
TGTGCCAGCAGTAGCCTCGCAGGAGGGGGCGCGGAAAAACTGTTTTTT
CASSSLAGGGAEKLFF